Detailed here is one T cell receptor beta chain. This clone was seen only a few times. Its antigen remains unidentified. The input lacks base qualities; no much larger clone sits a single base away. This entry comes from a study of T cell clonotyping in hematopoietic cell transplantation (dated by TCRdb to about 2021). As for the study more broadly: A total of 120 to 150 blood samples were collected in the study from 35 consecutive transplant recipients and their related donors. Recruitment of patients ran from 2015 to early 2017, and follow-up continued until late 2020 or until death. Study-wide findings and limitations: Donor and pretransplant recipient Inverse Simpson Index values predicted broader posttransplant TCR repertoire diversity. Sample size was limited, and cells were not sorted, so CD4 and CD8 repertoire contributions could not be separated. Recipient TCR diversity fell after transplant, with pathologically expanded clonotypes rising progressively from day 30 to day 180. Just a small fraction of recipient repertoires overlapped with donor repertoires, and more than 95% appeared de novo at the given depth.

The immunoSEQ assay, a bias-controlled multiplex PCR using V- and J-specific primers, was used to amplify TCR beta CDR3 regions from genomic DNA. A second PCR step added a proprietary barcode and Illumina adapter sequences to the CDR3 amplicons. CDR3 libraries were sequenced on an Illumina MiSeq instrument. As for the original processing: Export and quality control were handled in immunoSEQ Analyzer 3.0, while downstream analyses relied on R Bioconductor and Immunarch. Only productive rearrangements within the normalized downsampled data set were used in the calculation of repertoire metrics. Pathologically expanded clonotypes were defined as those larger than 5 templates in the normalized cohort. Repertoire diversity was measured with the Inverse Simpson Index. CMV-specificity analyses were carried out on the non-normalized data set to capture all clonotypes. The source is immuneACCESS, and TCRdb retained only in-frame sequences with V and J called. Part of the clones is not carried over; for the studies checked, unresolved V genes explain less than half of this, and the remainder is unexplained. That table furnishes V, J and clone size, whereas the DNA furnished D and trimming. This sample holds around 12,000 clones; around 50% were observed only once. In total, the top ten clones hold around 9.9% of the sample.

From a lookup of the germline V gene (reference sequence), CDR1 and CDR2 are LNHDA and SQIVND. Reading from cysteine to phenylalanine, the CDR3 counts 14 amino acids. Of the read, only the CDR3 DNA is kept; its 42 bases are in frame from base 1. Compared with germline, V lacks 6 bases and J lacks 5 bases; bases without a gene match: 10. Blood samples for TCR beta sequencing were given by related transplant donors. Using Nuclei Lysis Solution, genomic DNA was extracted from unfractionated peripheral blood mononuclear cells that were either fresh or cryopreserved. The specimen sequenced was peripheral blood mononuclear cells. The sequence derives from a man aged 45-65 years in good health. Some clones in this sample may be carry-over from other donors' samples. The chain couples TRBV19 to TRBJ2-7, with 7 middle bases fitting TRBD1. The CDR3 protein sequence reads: CASSLRGTLDEQYF. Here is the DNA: TGTGCCAGTAGCCTCAGGGGGACCCTAGACGAGCAGTACTTC.